The subject of this entry is one TCR beta chain. The antigen is not known. The sample comes from a study of cytomegalovirus exposure and HLA in healthy donors. It was with 60 Vbeta and 13 Jbeta primers that the PCR ran. This table comes from immunoSEQ multiplex PCR, and its TCRdb copy is limited to in-frame clones, with some not included. Of about 160,000 clones in the sample, roughly 82% were seen once. V lost 1 base, J lost 10 bases, and 13 bases lay in between. The CDR3 length is 13 residues. Germline-derived CDR1 and CDR2 are MDHEN and SYDVKM. Regarding the study as a whole: Altogether, 164 TCR beta chains were recorded as cytomegalovirus-associated. Indistinguishability led to the exclusion of some V segments, TRBV6-2 and TRBV6-3 included.

V and J are TRBV28 and TRBJ1-1; possible D gene TRBD1, 5 bases. Source material: PBMCs. This TCR derives from a girl aged 5 to 17 in good health and CMV-seropositive. CDR3 loop: CASSLYGGRGAFF. The CDR3 DNA sequence: TGTGCCAGCAGTTTATATGGGGGGAGGGGAGCTTTCTTT. Full variable domain (rest looked up from reference TRBV28 and TRBJ1-1): DVKVTQSSRYLVKRTGEKVFLECVQDMDHENMFWYRQDPGLGLRLIYFSYDVKMKEKGDIPEGYSVSREKKERFSLILESASTNQTSMYLCASSLYGGRGAFFGQGTRLTVV.